One sample yielded the 20 T cell receptor beta chains listed below, sequenced in a study of spatial heterogeneity in lung cancer (dated by TCRdb to the late 2010s). To prepare the library, 5' RACE was applied. TCRdb names NextSeq 500 as the instrument used. Clones were called with MiXCR by TCRdb after fastp trimmed the public reads at Q25, and only in-frame beta chains were retained. Under each unique CDR3 protein, matching rows form one entry showing the most common genes and DNA. This sample lists about 38,000 distinct CDR3 sequences; 7.5% were detected once. 28% of the sample is taken by the ten largest. In light of the paper, this sample's time point label describes: sample taken at primary tumor resection. This sample comprised PBMCs, obtained at surgery. These receptors were collected from a male donor with early-stage non-small cell lung cancer.

This clonotype was seen many times. The chain uses TRBV6-2 or TRBV6-3 and TRBJ1-2; perhaps TRBD1 as D (6 bases). V lost 6 bases and J lost 6, with 14 bases in between. Germline loops: CDR1 MNHEY, CDR2 SVGEGT. The CDR3 has 13 residues. CDR3 nucleotide sequence: TGTGCCAGCAGACGAGGGGGAAGCCATGGCTACACCTTC. The encoded protein is CASRRGGSHGYTF.

This clonotype has ten or more counts. The chain carries TRBV18 and TRBJ2-2; possibly TRBD1 for D (7 bases). V was shortened by 4 bases and J by 1 base, with 19 bases between the two germline ends. CDR1 is KGHSH and CDR2 is LQKENI in the germline V gene. The CDR3 has 18 amino acids. Here the CDR3 DNA reads TGTGCCAGCTCACGCTTGAGTGCGGGACAGCAGAACACCGGGGAGCTGTTTTTT. This translates into CASSRLSAGQQNTGELFF.

This clonotype was detected only a few times. The chain recombines TRBV20-1 with TRBJ2-3; the match to TRBD1 covers 9 bases. Germline CDR1 is DFQATT and CDR2 is SNEGSKA (reference sequence). The CDR3 has 14 amino acids. Losses at the gene ends were 5 bases for V and 5 bases for J; bases not matched to a gene: 8. The CDR3 region is CSADPGQGIDTQYF. The CDR3 DNA sequence: TGCAGTGCTGATCCGGGACAGGGAATAGATACGCAGTATTTT.

This clonotype was counted many times. The chain uses TRBV5-1 and TRBJ1-5; unclear D gene. There are 14 residues in the CDR3. V was trimmed by 2 bases and J by 6 bases, leaving 12 bases between them. From germline, CDR1 is SGHRS and CDR2 YFSETQ. CDR3: CASSLRGGGQPQHF. The CDR3 nucleotides are TGCGCCAGCAGCTTACGCGGAGGTGGTCAGCCCCAGCATTTT.

The chain links TRBV6-2 or TRBV6-3 to TRBJ1-1, with D maybe TRBD1 (6 bases). Between the trimmed V and J ends, which lost 1 base and 5 bases, there was a span of 11 bases. Germline V gene lookup returns CDR1 MNHEY and CDR2 SVGEGT. The CDR3 runs 14 residues. In DNA form, the CDR3 reads TGTGCCAGCAGTTACTTAGGGGGAAGTACTGAAGCTTTCTTT. Protein: CASSYLGGSTEAFF.

This clonotype has only a few counts. The V call is TRBV5-1, the J call TRBJ1-2; TRBD1 might be the D (5 bases). The CDR3 consists of 15 residues. Germline CDR1 reads SGHRS; CDR2 reads YFSETQ. V was clipped by 0 bases and J by 4 bases, with 13 bases between them. Written as DNA, the CDR3 is TGCGCCAGCAGCTTGGGACAGATAGGTGGCTATGGCTACACCTTC. Translating it yields CASSLGQIGGYGYTF.

This clonotype was detected ten times or more. The genes are TRBV7-2 and TRBJ2-5, with 12 bases identical to TRBD2. Germline V CDR1 and CDR2: SGHTA, FQGNSA. The CDR3 is made up of 18 amino acids. Losses at the gene ends were 5 bases for V and 5 bases for J; bases not matched to a gene: 15. CDR3 in DNA: TGTGCCAGCAGCCCGACGGCTAGCGGGAGGGCCGGGGGGGAGACCCAGTACTTC. Protein: CASSPTASGRAGGETQYF.

The chain combines TRBV20-1 with TRBJ1-6; D may be TRBD1 (6 bases). This CDR3 contains 14 residues. Germline lookup yields CDR1 DFQATT and CDR2 SNEGSKA (reference sequence). The ends were cut back, 2 bases at V and 6 bases at J, with 11 bases in the middle. CDR3 bases: TGCAGTGCTAGACGCAGGGGAAGTAATTCACCCCTCCACTTT. Translating it yields CSARRRGSNSPLHF.

This clonotype has a count of ten or more. The V and J genes are TRBV6-2 or TRBV6-3 and TRBJ2-1; 7 positions agree with TRBD2. The CDR3 runs 17 residues. V dropped 0 bases and J dropped 3; count of bases not matched to a gene: 8. Germline CDR1 is MNHEY and CDR2 is SVGEGT. CDR3 bases: TGTGCCAGCAGTTACTCAGGTCCGGGAGGAATCTACAATGAGCAGTTCTTC. Protein sequence: CASSYSGPGGIYNEQFF.

This clonotype was seen more than once but under ten times. V is TRBV7-8 and J is TRBJ2-1; 13 bases are shared with TRBD2. After removal of 2 bases from V and 7 bases from J, the junction contained 5 bases not matched to a gene. Germline loops: CDR1 SGHVS, CDR2 FQNEAQ. This CDR3 has 16 amino acids. For the CDR3, the DNA is TGTGCCAGCAGCTTACCCGGACTAGCGGGAGTTAATGAGCAGTTCTTC. As protein: CASSLPGLAGVNEQFF.

This clonotype was seen at least ten times. The gene calls are TRBV4-3 and TRBJ1-2, with TRBD1 identical over 9 bases. The V and J ends lost 0 bases and 3 bases, in that order; junction bases with no gene match: 5. The CDR3 consists of 16 residues. The germline V gene has CDR1 LGHNA and CDR2 YSLEER. The CDR3: CASSQDGTGNDYGYTF. CDR3 coding DNA: TGCGCCAGCAGCCAAGATGGGACAGGGAACGACTATGGCTACACCTTC.

This clonotype was picked up many times. The chain uses TRBV7-2 and TRBJ1-4, with 9 bases fitting TRBD1. V gave up 5 bases and J gave up 5 bases; unmatched junction bases: 6. Germline V gene sequence: CDR1 SGHTA, CDR2 FQGNSA. The CDR3 sequence is 15 residues long. CDR3 amino acids: CASSATGGENEKLFF. The CDR3, as DNA: TGTGCCAGCAGCGCCACAGGGGGCGAGAATGAAAAACTGTTTTTT. The full variable domain, completed using reference TRBV7-2 and TRBJ1-4, is GAGVSQSPSNKVTEKGKDVELRCDPISGHTALYWYRQSLGQGLEFLIYFQGNSAPDKSGLPSDRFSAERTGGSVSTLTIQRTQQEDSAVYLCASSATGGENEKLFFGSGTQLSVL.

Only a few counts were recorded for this clonotype. This chain uses TRBV24-1 with TRBJ2-1; 12 bases fit TRBD2. Unmatched junction bases numbered 9, after V lost 3 bases and J lost 7 bases. This CDR3 spans 17 amino acids. Germline V gene data show CDR1 as KGHDR and CDR2 as SFDVKD. The CDR3, as DNA: TGTGCCACCAGTGATCGATCGACTAGCGGGAGTATTAATGAGCAGTTCTTC. Protein product: CATSDRSTSGSINEQFF.

Only a few counts were recorded for this clonotype. The J gene is TRBJ2-7, the V gene TRBV11-2; D is uncertain. Germline CDR1 is SGHAT and CDR2 is FQNNGV. CDR3 length: 12 residues. V was shortened by 4 bases and J by 5 bases, with 9 bases between the two germline ends. CDR3 sequence reads: CASSSFLDEQYV. The DNA for the CDR3 is TGTGCCAGCAGCTCCTTTTTAGACGAGCAGTACGTC.

In its sample, this clonotype was seen a few times. The gene calls are TRBV6-6 and TRBJ1-2, with D perhaps matching TRBD1 (5 bases). This CDR3 region has 14 residues. Germline V lookup: CDR1 MNHNY, CDR2 SVGAGI (reference sequence). Trimming left V 0 bases short and J 2 bases short, with 7 bases between. The CDR3 protein is CASSYSRDNYGYTF. CDR3 in DNA: TGTGCCAGCAGTTACTCGCGGGACAACTATGGCTACACCTTC.

This clonotype has more than one count but fewer than ten. The chain is built from TRBV6-6 and TRBJ1-1; 7 bases line up with TRBD1. Germline loops: CDR1 MNHNY, CDR2 SVGAGI (reference sequence). The CDR3 is 14 amino acids. With V trimmed by 8 bases and J by 5 bases, 11 bases remained unmatched. The CDR3 reads CASLFRQGGTEAFF. The CDR3 DNA reads TGTGCCAGCCTATTTCGACAGGGAGGGACTGAAGCTTTCTTT.

In its sample, this clonotype was seen many times. J is TRBJ2-1 and V is TRBV29-1; 10 nucleotides align to TRBD1. CDR1 is SQVTM and CDR2 is ANQGSEA in the germline V gene. The ends lost 7 bases at V and 5 bases at J; junction bases unmatched: 8. This CDR3 comprises 14 residues. CDR3 bases: TGCAGCGCCAGGGACAGGGGTTGGGACAATGAGCAGTTCTTC. Encoded protein: CSARDRGWDNEQFF.

V usage is TRBV4-2 and J usage is TRBJ2-3; TRBD2 agrees at 9 bases. Germline V CDR1 and CDR2: LGHNA, YNFKEQ. CDR3 length equals 17 residues. The junction had 10 bases not matched to a gene; V was cut back by 2 bases and J by 4 bases. The CDR3 loop is CASSQLHASGDADTQYF. In DNA form, the CDR3 reads TGTGCCAGCAGCCAACTCCACGCTAGCGGGGACGCAGATACGCAGTATTTT.

This clonotype was counted only a few times. CDR3 in amino acids: CASSGTVIVYEQYF. CDR3 DNA sequence: TGTGCCAGCAGTGGGACAGTAATTGTCTACGAGCAGTACTTC. The genes are TRBV6-2 or TRBV6-3 and TRBJ2-7; 7 bases agree with TRBD1. This CDR3 region has 14 residues. Germline V gene sequence: CDR1 MNHEY, CDR2 SVGEGT. V lost 5 bases to trimming and J lost 3 bases; unmatched junction nucleotides: 7.

The sample holds many counts of this clonotype. The chain has TRBV27 and TRBJ1-1; D is possibly TRBD1 (5 bases). The CDR3 loop spans 15 amino acids. The V end was cut by 3 bases, the J end by 2 bases, with 13 bases between. Germline CDR1 is MNHEY and CDR2 is SMNVEV (reference sequence). In DNA, the CDR3 is TGTGCCAGCAGTTTTACACACAGGTTCAACACTGAAGCTTTCTTT. Amino acids: CASSFTHRFNTEAFF.